Listed here are 8 T cell receptor beta chains from one sample, sequenced in a study of blood T cell repertoires in COVID-19. This table comes from immunoSEQ multiplex PCR, and its TCRdb copy is limited to in-frame clones, with some not included. In the table there are 130,000 to 150,000 clones, about 84% of which are singletons. Input material: peripheral blood. Every receptor here comes from a human donor in a cohort sampled during active COVID-19.

The chain carries TRBV19 and TRBJ1-2; 11 nucleotides agree with TRBD1. Germline V CDR1 and CDR2: LNHDA, SQIVND (reference sequence). This CDR3 is 14 amino acids long. V was clipped by 11 bases and J by 5 bases; unmatched bases: 10. The CDR3 DNA follows: TGTGCCTCGACGTGGGGGACAGGGGGTTATGGCTACACCTTC. Its translation is CASTWGTGGYGYTF.

The chain uses TRBV18 and TRBJ2-1; 12 bases align to TRBD2. The junction had 8 bases not matched to a gene; V was cut back by 2 bases and J by 6 bases. Per germline, CDR1 KGHSH and CDR2 LQKENI. The CDR3 consists of 17 residues. CDR3 DNA: TGTGCCAGCTCACCAAGGCTCGCTAGCGGGGGGGCCAATGAGCAGTTCTTC. Translation: CASSPRLASGGANEQFF.

V and J are TRBV10-3 and TRBJ1-3; 7 nucleotides agree with TRBD1. V was clipped by 5 bases and J by 4 bases; unmatched bases: 8. There are 15 residues in the CDR3. Looked up from germline, CDR1 is ENHRY and CDR2 is SYGVKD. The CDR3 loop reads CAISSREGQGNTIYF. CDR3 coding DNA: TGTGCCATCAGTTCCCGAGAGGGACAGGGAAACACCATATATTTT.

The chain has TRBV29-1 and TRBJ2-5; D gene uncertain. The CDR3 extends over 12 amino acids. CDR1 and CDR2 (germline): SQVTM, ANQGSEA. Trimming removed 3 bases from V and 2 bases from J, with 7 bases in between. The CDR3 sequence is CSVDRLQETQYF. CDR3 in DNA: TGCAGCGTTGACAGGTTACAAGAGACCCAGTACTTC.

The rearrangement links TRBV19 to TRBJ1-6; D is undetermined. Trimming shortened V by 5 bases and J by 7 bases, and 15 bases separated the two germline ends. Germline CDR1 LNHDA, CDR2 SQIVND (reference sequence). This CDR3 spans 15 amino acids. For the CDR3, the DNA is TGTGCCAGTAGTCGATTTGCGGCCTCAAATTCACCCCTCCACTTT. This gives the protein CASSRFAASNSPLHF.

The V call is TRBV9, the J call TRBJ2-7; TRBD2 might be the D (6 bases). There are 15 residues in the CDR3. The V end was cut by 0 bases, the J end by 7 bases, with 17 bases between. From germline, CDR1 is SGDLS and CDR2 YYNGEE. CDR3 sequence (DNA): TGTGCCAGCAGCGTAGACGGGGGTGGAGCTTCGGAGCAGTACTTC. Translation gives CASSVDGGGASEQYF.

The chain couples TRBV3-1 (or the pseudogene TRBV3-2) to TRBJ2-5; TRBD2 matches at 7 bases. V was pared by 4 bases and J by 4 bases, with 0 bases of the junction left unmatched. Germline V lookup: CDR1 LGHDT, CDR2 YNNKEL (reference sequence). The CDR3 has 12 amino acids. CDR3 bases: TGTGCCAGCAGCCGGGGGGGAGAGACCCAGTACTTC. It is translated as CASSRGGETQYF.

The chain joins TRBV7-2 to TRBJ1-1; D gene uncertain. V gave up 5 bases and J gave up 5 bases, with 18 bases separating them. This CDR3 has 15 residues. Germline assignment: CDR1 SGHTA and CDR2 FQGNSA. This chain's CDR3 is CASSLKIGGQTEAFF. CDR3 sequence (DNA): TGTGCCAGCAGCCTTAAAATAGGAGGTCAGACTGAAGCTTTCTTT.